This entry lists 32 T cell receptor beta chains sequenced from one sample in a study of shared clonotypes between healthy human individuals. Profiled with immunoSEQ multiplex PCR; TCRdb holds only in-frame clones, not every one. This repertoire shows more than 550,000 clones, 72% found once; its top ten account for around 1.8%. The sequenced material came from memory CD4+ T cells sorted from blood. Subset of the sample: CD45RA-negative fraction. The receptors were sampled from a woman in her twenties or thirties in good health.

In this sample, this clone turned up a few times. The gene calls are TRBV14 and TRBJ2-5; 10 bases match TRBD1. With 4 bases clipped from V and 4 bases from J, the junction kept 6 bases outside the gene matches. In germline, CDR1 is SGHDN, CDR2 FVKESK. This CDR3 contains 15 residues. The CDR3 nucleotides read TGTGCCAGCAGCCTCTCTTGGACAGGGGGAGAGACCCAGTACTTC. Its protein product is CASSLSWTGGETQYF.

Comment on this clone: Mismatch with germline at one junction end may stem from a read error. The chain carries TRBV4-1 and TRBJ2-1, with D hard to call. This CDR3 contains 14 residues. Germline CDR1 is MGHRA and CDR2 is YSYEKL. The CDR3 nucleotides are TGCGCCAGCACACCTGTTCCCCCGGTAGGTGAGCGGTTCTTC. This sequence encodes CASTPVPPVGERFF.

This clone was counted a single time. The chain couples TRBV28 to TRBJ1-1, with 8 bases matching TRBD1. This CDR3 contains 14 residues. J gave up 6 bases and V 2 bases, and 5 bases lay outside the gene matches. Germline V gene sequence: CDR1 MDHEN, CDR2 SYDVKM. CDR3 coding DNA: TGTGCCAGCAGTTTAGTTCAGGGGGCGGCTGAAGCTTTCTTT. It specifies CASSLVQGAAEAFF.

The chain links TRBV30 to TRBJ2-3, with TRBD1 as a possible D gene (5 bases). Trimming cost V 4 bases and J 6 bases, with 8 bases left between them. This CDR3 is built from 11 residues. Germline loops: CDR1 GTSNPN, CDR2 SVGIG (reference sequence). CDR3 nucleotide sequence: TGTGCCTGGACAGGGTCGGATACGCAGTATTTT. Protein product: CAWTGSDTQYF.

CDR3: CASRFRGITEAFF. Here the CDR3 DNA reads TGTGCCAGCAGATTCAGGGGAATCACTGAAGCTTTCTTT. J is TRBJ1-1 and V is TRBV27; possible D gene TRBD1, 6 bases. Per the germline V gene, CDR1 is MNHEY and CDR2 is SMNVEV (reference sequence). V lost 6 bases to trimming and J lost 4 bases, with 12 bases between them. The CDR3 consists of 13 residues.

This clone was counted between two and nine times. This sequence joins TRBV7-9 and TRBJ1-5; 7 nucleotides align to TRBD1. CDR1 and CDR2 (germline): SEHNR, FQNEAQ (reference sequence). The CDR3 runs 13 residues. Trimming took 4 bases from V and 7 from J; bases not matched to a gene: 4. As DNA, the CDR3 is TGTGCCAGCAGCTGGGACAGTAAACAGCCCCAGCATTTT. Its protein is CASSWDSKQPQHF.

This chain connects TRBV6-6 to TRBJ2-5, with D unclear. The germline V gene has CDR1 MNHNY and CDR2 SVGAGI (reference sequence). The CDR3 is 16 amino acids. Trimming shortened V by 2 bases and J by 2 bases, and 15 bases separated the two germline ends. CDR3 in DNA: TGTGCCAGCAGTTACCGGTTCAGTAGCCTACAAGAGACCCAGTACTTC. Its translation is CASSYRFSSLQETQYF.

V gene TRBV30 combines with J gene TRBJ2-2; 9 nucleotides line up with TRBD1. CDR3 length: 15 amino acids. Unmatched junction bases numbered 7, after V lost 2 bases and J lost 6 bases. From germline, CDR1 is GTSNPN and CDR2 SVGIG (reference sequence). The CDR3 region is CAWSRAGTGSGELFF. CDR3 sequence (DNA): TGTGCCTGGAGTCGTGCCGGGACAGGGTCCGGGGAGCTGTTTTTT. Supplemented by reference TRBV30 and TRBJ2-2, the full variable domain reads SQTIHQWPATLVQPVGSPLSLECTVEGTSNPNLYWYRQAAGRGLQLLFYSVGIGQISSEVPQNLSASRPQDRQFILSSKKLLLSDSGFYLCAWSRAGTGSGELFFGEGSRLTVL.

The rearrangement joins TRBV27 to TRBJ2-5; 9 nucleotides align to TRBD1. Germline V gene lookup returns CDR1 MNHEY and CDR2 SMNVEV (reference sequence). J gave up 7 bases and V 3 bases, and 6 bases lay outside the gene matches. The CDR3 spans 14 residues. CDR3 amino acids: CASSFGDRDGTQYF. The CDR3 DNA sequence: TGTGCCAGCAGTTTCGGGGACAGGGACGGGACCCAGTACTTC.

The chain's CDR3 is CASKRQLYGYTF. The CDR3 coding sequence is TGTGCCAGCAAGCGGCAGCTATATGGCTACACCTTC. The chain employs TRBV6-1 and TRBJ1-2, with D unclear. Looked up from germline, CDR1 is MNHNS and CDR2 is SASEGT. The CDR3 has 12 amino acids. The V end lost 7 bases, the J end lost 5 bases, and 11 bases lay between the germline ends.

This clone showed up just a few times. The chain uses TRBV7-9 and TRBJ2-1; 13 bases line up with TRBD2. Losses at the gene ends were 5 bases for V and 15 bases for J; bases not matched to a gene: 10. The CDR3 length is 14 residues. CDR1 is SEHNR, CDR2 FQNEAQ, per germline (reference sequence). As DNA, the CDR3 is TGTGCCAGCAGCCCCGGGACTAGCGGGATGAAGGCGTTCTTC. Its protein product is CASSPGTSGMKAFF.

This chain joins TRBV10-2 and TRBJ2-3, with D possibly matching TRBD2 (5 bases). Germline V gene sequence: CDR1 WSHSY, CDR2 SAAADI. V was pared by 2 bases and J by 4 bases, with 10 bases between. There are 14 residues in the CDR3. The CDR3 spells CASSEENSADTQYF. The CDR3 bases are TGCGCCAGCAGTGAGGAGAATAGCGCAGATACGCAGTATTTT.

The chain joins TRBV28 to TRBJ2-7, with D possibly TRBD1 on 6 matching bases. Germline CDR1 and CDR2: MDHEN and SYDVKM. This CDR3 contains 14 residues. Trimming removed 6 bases at V and 5 bases at J, with 17 bases between. The CDR3 region is CASRPSKGGHEQYF. The CDR3 DNA reads TGTGCCAGCAGGCCAAGTAAAGGGGGTCACGAGCAGTACTTC.

The chain joins TRBV18 to TRBJ2-1; D gene ambiguous. The germline V gene encodes CDR1 KGHSH and CDR2 LQKENI. This CDR3 has 15 residues. Between the trimmed V and J ends, which lost 3 bases and 6 bases, there was a span of 15 bases. CDR3 sequence: CASSPAANPGNEQFF. CDR3 sequence (DNA): TGTGCCAGCTCACCGGCAGCTAATCCGGGCAATGAGCAGTTCTTC.

This clone was detected a few times. The CDR3 region is CASSSPHDVGTEAFF. The CDR3 DNA reads TGTGCCAGCAGTTCCCCGCACGACGTAGGCACTGAAGCTTTCTTT. J is TRBJ1-1 and V is TRBV28; D is ambiguous. Germline CDR1 reads MDHEN; CDR2 reads SYDVKM. Trimming took 4 bases from V and 4 from J, leaving 16 bases between them. CDR3 length: 15 amino acids.

This sequence joins TRBV4-1 and TRBJ2-5, with 10 bases identical to TRBD2. The end of the DNA aligns better with TRBJ2-7, so the J call may be wrong. The CDR3 spans 16 residues. Germline loops: CDR1 MGHRA, CDR2 YSYEKL. CDR3 region: CASSAQTGTSVYEQYF. CDR3 DNA: TGCGCCAGCAGCGCCCAAACCGGGACTAGCGTATACGAGCAGTACTTC.

The chain couples TRBV9 to TRBJ2-5; 8 nucleotides align to TRBD1. This CDR3 comprises 15 residues. The germline V gene has CDR1 SGDLS and CDR2 YYNGEE. The ends lost 2 bases at V and 5 bases at J; junction bases unmatched: 8. The CDR3 here is CASSVSDRVWETQYF. The CDR3 bases are TGTGCCAGCAGCGTTTCGGACAGGGTTTGGGAGACCCAGTACTTC.

J is TRBJ2-7 and V is TRBV18; no clear D gene. The germline V and J ends were trimmed by 6 bases and 5 bases, with 11 bases remaining between them. CDR1 is KGHSH and CDR2 is LQKENI in the germline V gene. The CDR3 runs 12 residues. The CDR3 sequence: CASSLQTNEQYF. The CDR3 DNA follows: TGTGCCAGCTCCTTACAGACCAACGAGCAGTACTTC.

This clone has just one count. At one end, the junction sequence differs from germline, possibly due to a read error. Different DNA sequences within this sample yield the same CDR3. The V and J genes are TRBV5-1 and TRBJ2-5; 10 nucleotides match TRBD2. Germline V gene data show CDR1 as SGHRS and CDR2 as YFSETQ. This CDR3 contains 12 residues. CDR3: CASSLAGEAQYF. CDR3 nucleotides: TGCGCCAGCAGCCTAGCGGGAGAGGCCCAGTACTTC. Full variable domain (rest looked up from reference TRBV5-1 and TRBJ2-5): KAGVTQTPRYLIKTRGQQVTLSCSPISGHRSVSWYQQTPGQGLQFLFEYFSETQRNKGNFPGRFSGRQFSNSRSEMNVSTLELGDSALYLCASSLAGEAQYFGPGTRLLVL.

V is TRBV18 and J is TRBJ1-2, with 8 bases that match TRBD1. The length of the CDR3 is 14 residues. V trimming: 2 bases; J trimming: 7 bases; junction bases outside the gene matches: 6. Germline V gene lookup returns CDR1 KGHSH and CDR2 LQKENI. Here the CDR3 reads CASSPGQGNRGYTF. The CDR3 nucleotides are TGTGCCAGCTCACCAGGACAGGGTAATCGTGGCTACACCTTC.

This clone was picked up one time. This may stem from a read error, because a much larger clone lies one nucleotide away. This CDR3 is also generated by other DNA sequences in the sample. CDR3 in amino acids: CASSLAGGTGELFF. CDR3 in DNA: TGTGCCAGCAGCCTAGCGGGAGGCACCGGGGAGCTGTTTTTT. V and J are TRBV11-2 and TRBJ2-2, with 11 bases identical to TRBD2. Trimming at V came to 5 bases and at J to 4 bases, leaving 0 bases not matched to a gene. The CDR3 is 14 amino acids. The germline CDR1 and CDR2 sequences are SGHAT and FQNNGV.

This clone was observed at least ten times. V is TRBV7-9 and J is TRBJ1-1, with D possibly matching TRBD1 (6 bases). This CDR3 is 16 amino acids long. Trimming shortened V by 4 bases and J by 1 base, and 16 bases separated the two germline ends. The V gene's germline CDR1 is SEHNR and CDR2 FQNEAQ (reference sequence). The CDR3 sequence: CASSSFGKGGNTEAFF. Written as DNA, the CDR3 is TGTGCCAGCAGCTCCTTTGGGAAAGGGGGGAACACTGAAGCTTTCTTT.

The CDR3 bases are TGTGCCAGCACGCGTCAAACGGGGCCAAGTGAGACCCAGTACTTC. Protein product: CASTRQTGPSETQYF. This chain connects TRBV6-5 to TRBJ2-5, with D possibly called TRBD1 or TRBD2 (5 bases each). The CDR3 covers 15 residues. The V end was cut by 7 bases, the J end by 5 bases, with 20 bases between. Germline assignment: CDR1 MNHEY and CDR2 SVGAGI.

There are a few counts of this clone. The chain has TRBV5-1 and TRBJ2-3; the match to TRBD1 covers 8 bases. Trimming at V came to 2 bases and at J to 5 bases, leaving 10 bases not matched to a gene. The length of the CDR3 is 16 residues. The germline V gene has CDR1 SGHRS and CDR2 YFSETQ. CDR3 coding DNA: TGCGCCAGCAGCTTCGGACAGGGATTTTCGGTAGATACGCAGTATTTT. Its translation is CASSFGQGFSVDTQYF.

The V and J genes are TRBV20-1 and TRBJ1-2; no firm D call. V was pared by 5 bases and J by 6 bases, with 7 bases between. This CDR3 region has 10 residues. Germline-derived CDR1 and CDR2 are DFQATT and SNEGSKA (reference sequence). The CDR3 sequence: CSAPRDGYTF. CDR3 sequence (DNA): TGCAGTGCTCCCCGGGATGGCTACACCTTC.

A word on this clone: This sample also contains other DNA sequences that code for the same CDR3. The chain joins TRBV20-1 to TRBJ2-5; D unclear. V was trimmed by 6 bases and J by 2 bases, leaving 4 bases between them. The CDR3 runs to 10 residues. In germline, CDR1 is DFQATT, CDR2 SNEGSKA (reference sequence). The CDR3 sequence: CSARQETQYF. The CDR3 DNA sequence: TGCAGTGCCCGTCAAGAGACCCAGTACTTC.

This rearrangement joins TRBV18 to TRBJ1-1, with 8 bases identical to TRBD1. The length of the CDR3 is 16 residues. Trimming removed 3 bases from V and 1 base from J; junction bases left unmatched: 7. Germline V gives CDR1 KGHSH, CDR2 LQKENI. In DNA form, the CDR3 reads TGTGCCAGCTCACCCAACCCGACAGGGGAGAACACTGAAGCTTTCTTT. Translating it yields CASSPNPTGENTEAFF.

The chain links TRBV6-1 to TRBJ1-2, with a tentative D call TRBD1 (6 bases). The CDR3 is made up of 14 amino acids. The germline V and J ends were trimmed by 0 bases and 7 bases, with 12 bases remaining between them. Germline V gene data show CDR1 as MNHNS and CDR2 as SASEGT. CDR3 protein: CASSEAAGAGGYTF. The CDR3 DNA reads TGTGCCAGCAGTGAAGCGGCAGGGGCGGGTGGCTACACCTTC.

In this sample, this clone turned up once. The chain uses TRBV19 and TRBJ1-1; no definite D call. Looked up from germline, CDR1 is LNHDA and CDR2 is SQIVND (reference sequence). Trimming took off 4 bases at V and 0 bases at J, with 18 bases between the two ends. The CDR3 spans 17 residues. The CDR3 region has the DNA TGTGCCAGTAGTACCCGAGACTACACGCAGTTGAACACTGAAGCTTTCTTT. Its protein product is CASSTRDYTQLNTEAFF.

V usage is TRBV7-2 and J usage is TRBJ2-7; D unresolved. The CDR3 loop spans 14 amino acids. The V gene's germline CDR1 is SGHTA and CDR2 FQGNSA. Deletions cut 6 bases from V and 0 bases from J, with 12 bases between. The CDR3 region is CASRRSRDSYEQYF. For the CDR3, the DNA is TGTGCCAGCAGACGCTCTCGCGACTCCTACGAGCAGTACTTC.

The rearrangement uses TRBV28 and TRBJ1-1; D gene uncertain. The CDR3 has 13 amino acids. Germline loops: CDR1 MDHEN, CDR2 SYDVKM. With 7 bases removed from V and 0 bases from J, the gap between germline ends came to 9 bases. In DNA form, the CDR3 reads TGTGCCAGCACTAGAAACCTGAACACTGAAGCTTTCTTT. This codes for CASTRNLNTEAFF.

This clone has just a few counts. CDR3 nucleotide sequence: TGTGCCAGCAGTGCGACAGGGGCGTCCGGTAGCTACACCTTC. It encodes CASSATGASGSYTF. V usage is TRBV25-1 and J usage is TRBJ1-2, with 8 bases matching TRBD1. CDR3 length: 14 amino acids. The J segment lost 9 bases and the V segment lost 4 bases, leaving 10 bases of the junction unmatched. CDR1 and CDR2 from the germline V gene are MGHDK and SYGVNS.